This T cell receptor (beta chain) was observed in a study of blood T cell repertoires in COVID-19. Study-wide background: Some COVID-19 samples were acute and others convalescent; all came from the United States, Italy and Spain. T cells, B-cell-depleted T cells, or PBMCs supplied cDNA or gDNA.

The V and J ends lost 0 bases and 4 bases, in that order; junction bases with no gene match: 11. The CDR3 contains 18 residues. Germline assignment: CDR1 LNHNV and CDR2 YYDKDF (reference sequence). Original analysis: Counts of nucleated cells, estimated from reference gene primer amplification, were obtained. The assay was immunoSEQ multiplex PCR, and TCRdb's table has in-frame clones only and misses some. The V and J calls and clone size come from that table; D and trimming were worked out from the DNA. The table lists 180,000 or so clones, approximately 81% of them singletons. This sequence originates from a woman over 75 with acute or convalescent COVID-19. The sequenced sample consisted of peripheral blood. J is TRBJ1-3 and V is TRBV15; 8 positions agree with TRBD1. CDR3 amino acids: CATSRDAGQATEGNTIYF. The CDR3, as DNA: TGTGCCACCAGCAGAGATGCGGGACAGGCGACGGAAGGAAACACCATATATTTT. The complete variable domain, with remaining parts taken from reference TRBV15 and TRBJ1-3, reads DAMVIQNPRYQVTQFGKPVTLSCSQTLNHNVMYWYQQKSSQAPKLLFHYYDKDFNNEADTPDNFQSRRPNTSFCFLDIRSPGLGDTAMYLCATSRDAGQATEGNTIYFGEGSWLTVV.